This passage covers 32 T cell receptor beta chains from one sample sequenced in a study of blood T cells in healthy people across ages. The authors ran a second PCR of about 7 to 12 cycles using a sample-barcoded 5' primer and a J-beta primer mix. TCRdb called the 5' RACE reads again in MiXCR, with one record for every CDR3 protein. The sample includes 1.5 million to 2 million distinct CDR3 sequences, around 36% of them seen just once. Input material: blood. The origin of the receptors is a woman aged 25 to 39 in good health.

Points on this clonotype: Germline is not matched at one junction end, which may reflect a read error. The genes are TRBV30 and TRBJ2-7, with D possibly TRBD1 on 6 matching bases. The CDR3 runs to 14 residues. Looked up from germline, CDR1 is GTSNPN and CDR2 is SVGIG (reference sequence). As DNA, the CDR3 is TGTGCCCGGAGTGTAAGCAGGGGACCCTACGAGCAGTACTTC. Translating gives CARSVSRGPYEQYF.

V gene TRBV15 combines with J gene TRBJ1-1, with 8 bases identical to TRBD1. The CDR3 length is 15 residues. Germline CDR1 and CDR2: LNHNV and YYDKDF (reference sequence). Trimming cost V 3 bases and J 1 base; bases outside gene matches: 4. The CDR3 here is CATSRYGTGNTEAFF. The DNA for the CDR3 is TGTGCCACCAGCAGGTACGGGACAGGGAACACTGAAGCTTTCTTT. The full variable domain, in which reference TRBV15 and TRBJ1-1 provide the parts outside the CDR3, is DAMVIQNPRYQVTQFGKPVTLSCSQTLNHNVMYWYQQKSSQAPKLLFHYYDKDFNNEADTPDNFQSRRPNTSFCFLDIRSPGLGDTAMYLCATSRYGTGNTEAFFGQGTRLTVV.

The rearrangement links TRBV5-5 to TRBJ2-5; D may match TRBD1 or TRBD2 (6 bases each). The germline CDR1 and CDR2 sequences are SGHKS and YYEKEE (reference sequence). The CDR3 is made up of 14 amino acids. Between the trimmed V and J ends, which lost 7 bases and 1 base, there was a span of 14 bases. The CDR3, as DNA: TGTGCCAGCGGGACACCGGGACTCCAAGAGACCCAGTACTTC. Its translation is CASGTPGLQETQYF. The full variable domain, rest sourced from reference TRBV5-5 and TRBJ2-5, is DAGVTQSPTHLIKTRGQQVTLRCSPISGHKSVSWYQQVLGQGPQFIFQYYEKEERGRGNFPDRFSARQFPNYSSELNVNALLLGDSALYLCASGTPGLQETQYFGPGTRLLVL.

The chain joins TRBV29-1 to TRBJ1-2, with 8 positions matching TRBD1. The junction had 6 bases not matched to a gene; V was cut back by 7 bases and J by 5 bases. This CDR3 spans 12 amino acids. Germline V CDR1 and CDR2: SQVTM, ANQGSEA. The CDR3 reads CSADRGRYGYTF. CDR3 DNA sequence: TGCAGCGCCGACAGGGGAAGATATGGCTACACCTTC.

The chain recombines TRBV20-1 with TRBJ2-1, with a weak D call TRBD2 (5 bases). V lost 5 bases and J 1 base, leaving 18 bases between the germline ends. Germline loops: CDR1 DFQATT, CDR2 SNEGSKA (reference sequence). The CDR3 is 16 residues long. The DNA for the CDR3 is TGCAGTGCTGCTAGCCCCTCTCTCCGTTCCTACAATGAGCAGTTCTTC. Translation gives CSAASPSLRSYNEQFF.

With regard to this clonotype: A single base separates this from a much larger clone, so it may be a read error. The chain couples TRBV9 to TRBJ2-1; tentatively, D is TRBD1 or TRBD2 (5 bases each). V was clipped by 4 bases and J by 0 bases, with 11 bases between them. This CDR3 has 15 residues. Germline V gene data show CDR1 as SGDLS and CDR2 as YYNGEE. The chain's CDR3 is CASSPWGSSYNEQFF. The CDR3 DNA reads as TGTGCCAGCAGCCCCTGGGGGAGCTCCTACAATGAGCAGTTCTTC. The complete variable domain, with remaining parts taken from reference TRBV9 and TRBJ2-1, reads DSGVTQTPKHLITATGQRVTLRCSPRSGDLSVYWYQQSLDQGLQFLIQYYNGEERAKGNILERFSAQQFPDLHSELNLSSLELGDSALYFCASSPWGSSYNEQFFGPGTRLTVL.

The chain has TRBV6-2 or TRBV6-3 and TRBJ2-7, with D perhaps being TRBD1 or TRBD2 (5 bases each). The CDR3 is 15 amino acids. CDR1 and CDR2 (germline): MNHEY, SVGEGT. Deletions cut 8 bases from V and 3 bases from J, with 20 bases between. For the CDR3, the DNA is TGTGCCAGCTCGTCACTCCGGGACCCTTACTACGAGCAGTACTTC. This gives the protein CASSSLRDPYYEQYF.

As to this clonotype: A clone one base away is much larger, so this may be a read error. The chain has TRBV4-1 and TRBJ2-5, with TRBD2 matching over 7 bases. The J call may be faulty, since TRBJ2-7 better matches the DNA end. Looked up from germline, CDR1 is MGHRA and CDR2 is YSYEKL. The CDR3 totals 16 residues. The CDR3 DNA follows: TGCGCCAACAGCCAAGAGACGGCTAGCGGCTCAGACGAGCAGTACTTC. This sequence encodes CANSQETASGSDEQYF.

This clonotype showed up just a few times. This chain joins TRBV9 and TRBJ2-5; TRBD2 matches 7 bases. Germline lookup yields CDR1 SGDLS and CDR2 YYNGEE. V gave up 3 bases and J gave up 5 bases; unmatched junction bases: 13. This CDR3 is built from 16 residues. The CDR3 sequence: CASSAELSGVGETQYF. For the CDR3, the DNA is TGTGCCAGCAGCGCAGAATTAAGCGGGGTAGGGGAGACCCAGTACTTC.

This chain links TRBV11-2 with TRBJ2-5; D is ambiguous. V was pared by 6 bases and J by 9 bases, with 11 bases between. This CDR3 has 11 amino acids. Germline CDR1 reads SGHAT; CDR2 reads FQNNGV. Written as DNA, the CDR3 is TGTGCCAGCAGGGCCAGTGGGGCCCAGTACTTC. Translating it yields CASRASGAQYF.

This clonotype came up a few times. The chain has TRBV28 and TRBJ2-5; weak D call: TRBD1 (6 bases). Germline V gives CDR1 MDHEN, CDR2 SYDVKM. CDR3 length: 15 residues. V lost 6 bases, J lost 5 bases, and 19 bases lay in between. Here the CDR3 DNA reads TGTGCCAGCAGGTCGACAGGCCGAGGGTGGGAGACCCAGTACTTC. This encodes CASRSTGRGWETQYF.

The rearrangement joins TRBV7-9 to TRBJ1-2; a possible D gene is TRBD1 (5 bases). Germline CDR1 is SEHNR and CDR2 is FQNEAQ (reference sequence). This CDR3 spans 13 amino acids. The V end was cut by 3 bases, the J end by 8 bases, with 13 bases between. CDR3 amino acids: CASSFGGSMGYTF. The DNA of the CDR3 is TGTGCCAGCAGCTTTGGGGGGAGTATGGGCTACACCTTC.

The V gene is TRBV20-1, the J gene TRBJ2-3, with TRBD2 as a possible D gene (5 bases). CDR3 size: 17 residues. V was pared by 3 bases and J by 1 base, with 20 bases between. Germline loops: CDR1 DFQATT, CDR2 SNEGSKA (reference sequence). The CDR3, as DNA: TGCAGTGCTAGCGCAGCGGAAATCCGAGGAGGCACAGATACGCAGTATTTT. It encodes CSASAAEIRGGTDTQYF.

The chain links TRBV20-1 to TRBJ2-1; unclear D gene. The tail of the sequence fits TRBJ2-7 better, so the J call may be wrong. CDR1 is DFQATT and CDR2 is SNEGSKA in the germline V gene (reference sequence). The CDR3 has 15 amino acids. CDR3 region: CSASEWATMNYEQYF. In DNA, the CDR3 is TGCAGTGCTAGCGAATGGGCCACAATGAATTACGAGCAGTACTTC.

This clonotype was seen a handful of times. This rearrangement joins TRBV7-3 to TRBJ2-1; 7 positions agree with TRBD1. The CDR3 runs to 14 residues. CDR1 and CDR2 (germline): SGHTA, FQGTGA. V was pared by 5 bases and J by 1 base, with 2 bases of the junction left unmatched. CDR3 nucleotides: TGTGCCAGCAGCATGACAGGGTCCTACAATGAGCAGTTCTTC. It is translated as CASSMTGSYNEQFF.

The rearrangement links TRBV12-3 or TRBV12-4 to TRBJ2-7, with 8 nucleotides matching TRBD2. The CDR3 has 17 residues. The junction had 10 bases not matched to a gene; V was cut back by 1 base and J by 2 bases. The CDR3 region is CASSLDGGGLVAYEQYF. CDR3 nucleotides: TGTGCCAGCAGTTTAGACGGGGGGGGACTAGTTGCCTACGAGCAGTACTTC.

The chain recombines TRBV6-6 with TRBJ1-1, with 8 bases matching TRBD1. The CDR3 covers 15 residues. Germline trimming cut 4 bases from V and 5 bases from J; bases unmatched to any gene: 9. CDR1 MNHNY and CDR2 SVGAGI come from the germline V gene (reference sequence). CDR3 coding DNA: TGTGCCAGCAGTTCTACAGGGGGAAGGGTGACTGAAGCTTTCTTT. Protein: CASSSTGGRVTEAFF.

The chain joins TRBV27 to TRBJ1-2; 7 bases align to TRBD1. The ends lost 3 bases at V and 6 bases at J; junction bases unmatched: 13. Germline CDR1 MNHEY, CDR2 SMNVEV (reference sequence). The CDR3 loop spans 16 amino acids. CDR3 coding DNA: TGTGCCAGCAGTTTCCAGGGGGACACAGACCCGGATGGCTACACCTTC. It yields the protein CASSFQGDTDPDGYTF.

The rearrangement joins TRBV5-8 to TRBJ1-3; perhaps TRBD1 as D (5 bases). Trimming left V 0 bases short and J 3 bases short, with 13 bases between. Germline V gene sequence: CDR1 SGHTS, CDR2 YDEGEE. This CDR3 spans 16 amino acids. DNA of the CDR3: TGTGCCAGCAGCTTGGTCGGGGGAAGAGGTGGAAACACCATATATTTT. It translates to CASSLVGGRGGNTIYF.

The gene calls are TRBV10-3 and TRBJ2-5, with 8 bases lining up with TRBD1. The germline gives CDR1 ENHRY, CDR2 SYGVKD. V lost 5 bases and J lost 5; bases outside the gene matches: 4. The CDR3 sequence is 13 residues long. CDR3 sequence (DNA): TGTGCCATCAGTCGCGGGGACAGGGAGACCCAGTACTTC. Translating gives CAISRGDRETQYF.

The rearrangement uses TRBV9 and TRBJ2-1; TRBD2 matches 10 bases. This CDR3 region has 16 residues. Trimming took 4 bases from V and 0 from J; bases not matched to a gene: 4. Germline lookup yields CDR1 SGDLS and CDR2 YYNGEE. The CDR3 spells CASSKSSGSSYNEQFF. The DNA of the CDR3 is TGTGCCAGCAGCAAATCTAGCGGGAGCTCCTACAATGAGCAGTTCTTC.

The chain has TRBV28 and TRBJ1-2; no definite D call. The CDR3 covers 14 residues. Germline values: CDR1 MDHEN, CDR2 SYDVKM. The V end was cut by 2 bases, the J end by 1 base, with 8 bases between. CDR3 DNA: TGTGCCAGCAGTTTACGGGAGTTTAACTATGGCTACACCTTC. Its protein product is CASSLREFNYGYTF.

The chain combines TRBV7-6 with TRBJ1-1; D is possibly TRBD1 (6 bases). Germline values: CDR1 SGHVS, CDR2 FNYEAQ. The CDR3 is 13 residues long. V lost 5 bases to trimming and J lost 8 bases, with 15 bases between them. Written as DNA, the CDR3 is TGTGCCAGCAGCGAATACGGGGGGCTGGAAGCTTTCTTT. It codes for CASSEYGGLEAFF. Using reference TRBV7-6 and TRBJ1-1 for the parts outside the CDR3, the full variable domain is GAGVSQSPRYKVTKRGQDVALRCDPISGHVSLYWYRQALGQGPEFLTYFNYEAQQDKSGLPNDRFSAERPEGSISTLTIQRTEQRDSAMYRCASSEYGGLEAFFGQGTRLTVV.

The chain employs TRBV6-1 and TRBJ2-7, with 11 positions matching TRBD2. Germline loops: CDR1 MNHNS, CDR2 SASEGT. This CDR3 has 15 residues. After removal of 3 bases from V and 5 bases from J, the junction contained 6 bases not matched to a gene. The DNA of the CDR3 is TGTGCCAGCAGTGATAATAGCGGGAGGGCCAACGAGCAGTACTTC. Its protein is CASSDNSGRANEQYF.

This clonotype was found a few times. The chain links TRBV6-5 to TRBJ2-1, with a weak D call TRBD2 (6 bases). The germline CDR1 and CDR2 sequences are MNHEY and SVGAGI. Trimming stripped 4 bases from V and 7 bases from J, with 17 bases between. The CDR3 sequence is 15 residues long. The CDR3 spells CASSSRTIFGNEQFF. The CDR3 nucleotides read TGTGCCAGCAGTTCCCGGACTATATTCGGTAATGAGCAGTTCTTC.

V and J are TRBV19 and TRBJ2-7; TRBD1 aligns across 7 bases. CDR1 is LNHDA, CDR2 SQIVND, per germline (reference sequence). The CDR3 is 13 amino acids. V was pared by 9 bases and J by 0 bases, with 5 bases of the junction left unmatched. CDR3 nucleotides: TGTGCCAGCGTTGACAGGGCCTCCTACGAGCAGTACTTC. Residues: CASVDRASYEQYF.

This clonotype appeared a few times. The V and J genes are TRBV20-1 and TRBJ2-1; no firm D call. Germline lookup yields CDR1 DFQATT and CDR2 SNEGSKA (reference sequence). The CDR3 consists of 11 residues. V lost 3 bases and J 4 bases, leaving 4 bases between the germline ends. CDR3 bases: TGCAGTGCTAGTCAGTACAATGAGCAGTTCTTC. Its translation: CSASQYNEQFF.

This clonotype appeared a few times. In DNA, the CDR3 is TGCGCCAGCACCAAAGGCGGGGTCGGGTACCAAGAGACCCAGTACTTC. Translation: CASTKGGVGYQETQYF. This chain uses TRBV5-1 with TRBJ2-5; D perhaps matches TRBD2 (6 bases). The CDR3 sequence is 16 residues long. V lost 6 bases to trimming and J lost 0 bases, with 18 bases between them. Germline V gene lookup returns CDR1 SGHRS and CDR2 YFSETQ.

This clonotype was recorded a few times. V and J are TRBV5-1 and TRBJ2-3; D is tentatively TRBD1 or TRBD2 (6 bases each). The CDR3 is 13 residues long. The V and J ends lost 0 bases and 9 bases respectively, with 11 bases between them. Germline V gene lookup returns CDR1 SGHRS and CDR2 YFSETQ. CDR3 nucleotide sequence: TGCGCCAGCAGCTTGGACCAGGGGAGGACGCAGTATTTT. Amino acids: CASSLDQGRTQYF.

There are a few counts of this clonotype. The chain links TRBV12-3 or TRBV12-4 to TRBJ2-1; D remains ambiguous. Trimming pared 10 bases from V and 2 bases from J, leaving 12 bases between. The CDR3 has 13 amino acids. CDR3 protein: CATRSLAYNEQFF. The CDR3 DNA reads TGTGCCACCAGGAGCCTAGCCTACAATGAGCAGTTCTTC.

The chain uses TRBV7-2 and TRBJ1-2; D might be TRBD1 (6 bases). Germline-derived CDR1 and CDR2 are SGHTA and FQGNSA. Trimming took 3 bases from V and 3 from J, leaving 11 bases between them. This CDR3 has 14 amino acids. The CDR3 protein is CASSFNREDYGYTF. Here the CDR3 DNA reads TGTGCCAGCAGCTTTAACAGGGAGGACTATGGCTACACCTTC.

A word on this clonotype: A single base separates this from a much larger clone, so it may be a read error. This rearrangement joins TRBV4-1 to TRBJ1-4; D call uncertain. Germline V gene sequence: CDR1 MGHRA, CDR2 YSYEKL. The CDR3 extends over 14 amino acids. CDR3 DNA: TGCGCCAGCAACCAAGTAGCGACTAATGAAAAACTGTTTTTT. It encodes CASNQVATNEKLFF.